Sequencing of this T cell receptor (beta chain) was carried out in a study of T cells after yellow fever vaccination. V was pared by 1 base and J by 7 bases, with 16 bases between. This CDR3 region has 14 residues. From germline, CDR1 is DFQATT and CDR2 SNEGSKA (reference sequence). TCRdb itself ran the 5' RACE reads through MiXCR, one entry per CDR3 protein. This table holds approximately 260,000 distinct CDR3 sequences, 5.2% found once. The table lists this clonotype with many counts. Its antigen is as yet unknown. Study-level results: Abundant clonotypes from the bulk population could get into FACS-sorted repertoires as contaminants.

The specimen was CD4+ T cells sorted from PBMCs, collected on the day of the yellow fever booster vaccination. The source is a man in his late teens or twenties who received the YFV17D yellow fever vaccine. The chain employs TRBV20-1 and TRBJ2-5; D gene unclear. The CDR3 loop is CSARGGASPGTQYF. In DNA, the CDR3 is TGCAGTGCTAGAGGAGGTGCGAGCCCCGGGACCCAGTACTTC.